These T cell receptor beta chains were read from a single sample in a study of blood T cell repertoires in COVID-19. Using immunoSEQ multiplex PCR, the repertoire was profiled, and TCRdb retains in-frame clones only, with some absent. The sample has 300,000 or so clones, roughly 90% seen once. The sample taken for sequencing was peripheral blood. The origin of the receptors is a man aged 18 to 29 who had recovered from COVID-19. The CDR3 runs from the conserved cysteine through the conserved F or W. The D gene is left open where the match is weak. Clone size, where shown, is once, few, many, or a class for clones that have expanded.

>TRBD1|TRBJ2-1|NA|TRBV2
CASSPDREVDNEQFF
TGTGCCAGCAGTCCGGACAGGGAGGTCGACAATGAGCAGTTCTTC
>NA|TRBJ2-7|NA|TRBV6-5
CASSESSEQYF
TGTGCCAGCAGCGAGAGTTCCGAGCAGTACTTC
>NA|TRBJ2-2|NA|TRBV7-3
CASSSPLVGKAGELFF
TGTGCCAGCAGCTCCCCTTTAGTCGGGAAGGCCGGGGAGCTGTTTTTT
>NA|TRBJ1-2|NA|TRBV3-1/TRBV3-2
CASTPTGLYGYTF
TGTGCCAGCACCCCCACAGGCCTCTATGGCTACACCTTC
>TRBD1|TRBJ1-3|NA|TRBV6-6
CASSYAEQGVTIYF
TGTGCCAGCAGTTACGCCGAACAGGGGGTCACCATATATTTT
>TRBD1|TRBJ2-1|NA|TRBV5-1
CASSLGGQAYNEQFF
TGCGCCAGCAGCTTGGGGGGACAGGCCTACAATGAGCAGTTCTTC
>NA|TRBJ2-7|NA|TRBV19
CASSIFGGAAYEQYF
TGTGCCAGTAGTATTTTTGGAGGGGCGGCCTACGAGCAGTACTTC
>NA|TRBJ2-7|NA|TRBV5-6
CASSRTGTYEQYF
TGTGCCAGCAGCCGAACAGGGACCTACGAGCAGTACTTC
>TRBD2|TRBJ2-1|NA|TRBV6-1
CASSERSSGNLEQFF
TGTGCCAGCAGTGAAAGGTCTAGCGGGAACCTCGAGCAGTTCTTC
>TRBD1|TRBJ1-2|once|TRBV19
CASSTTKQGAGYGYTF
TGTGCCAGTAGTACCACCAAGCAGGGGGCAGGTTATGGCTACACCTTC
>NA|TRBJ1-2|once|TRBV10-3
CAIGWTDYGYTF
TGTGCCATCGGATGGACAGACTATGGCTACACCTTC
>NA|TRBJ1-1|NA|TRBV12-5
CASGLYEGGGTEAFF
TGTGCTAGTGGTTTGTACGAGGGCGGCGGCACTGAAGCTTTCTTT
>NA|TRBJ1-2|NA|TRBV20-1
CSAGQFGYTF
TGCAGTGCTGGACAGTTCGGCTACACCTTC
>TRBD1|TRBJ2-3|once|TRBV6-4
CASSPRDRGYTDTQYF
TGTGCCAGCAGCCCCCGGGACAGGGGATACACAGATACGCAGTATTTT
>NA|TRBJ1-5|NA|TRBV6-5
CASSWGKGQPQHF
TGTGCCAGCAGTTGGGGCAAAGGGCAGCCCCAGCATTTT
>TRBD1|TRBJ1-1|NA|TRBV2
CASADTGATEAFF
TGTGCCAGCGCGGACACAGGGGCTACTGAAGCTTTCTTT
>NA|TRBJ1-1|NA|TRBV25-1
CASLARQSNTEAFF
TGTGCCAGCCTGGCCAGACAGTCGAACACTGAAGCTTTCTTT
>TRBD2|TRBJ2-5|NA|TRBV7-3
CASSSAGGLGGETQYF
TGTGCCAGCAGCTCTGCGGGGGGCTTAGGTGGAGAGACCCAGTACTTC
>TRBD1|TRBJ1-5|NA|TRBV3-1/TRBV3-2
CASSPSLIPSGGPQPQHF
TGTGCCAGCAGCCCTTCTCTTATCCCGTCAGGGGGTCCTCAGCCCCAGCATTTT
>NA|TRBJ1-3|NA|TRBV5-1
CASSSLTESSGNTIYF
TGCGCCAGCAGCTCGCTGACAGAAAGCTCTGGAAACACCATATATTTT
>TRBD1|TRBJ1-2|NA|TRBV5-4
CASSLGPTGDYGYTF
TGTGCCAGCAGCTTGGGCCCGACAGGGGATTATGGCTACACCTTC
>TRBD1|TRBJ1-1|NA|TRBV5-1
CASSFDRAEAFF
TGCGCCAGCAGCTTTGACAGGGCTGAAGCTTTCTTT
>NA|TRBJ1-2|NA|TRBV5-6
CASSSQGGYGYTF
TGTGCCAGCAGCTCCCAGGGTGGCTATGGCTACACCTTC
>TRBD1|TRBJ1-1|NA|TRBV11-1
CASSWDRNTEAFF
TGTGCCAGCAGCTGGGACAGGAACACTGAAGCTTTCTTT